These T cell receptor beta chains were read from a single sample in a study of T cell responses to AZD1222 COVID-19 vaccine. Clones were sequenced by immunoSEQ multiplex PCR, and TCRdb holds only the in-frame ones, with some missing. This sample carries fewer than 120,000 clones, 85% to 90% of them seen once, and the ten largest clones take about 15%. The starting material was peripheral blood, obtained 28 days after the second AZD1222 dose. These receptor sequences come from an adult who received the AZD1222 COVID-19 vaccine. Each CDR3 is given with its conserved first and last residue. The order of the fields is CDR3 length, V gene, J gene, CDR3 protein.

length: 13; V: TRBV5-5; J: TRBJ1-2; CDR3: CATSRGHNYGYTF
length: 13; V: TRBV5-1; J: TRBJ2-4; CDR3: CATSEGPGDIQYF
length: 17; V: TRBV24-1; J: TRBJ1-2; CDR3: CATSDGIDPHGNYGYTF
length: 16; V: TRBV28; J: TRBJ1-2; CDR3: CASSLSTGVMHYGYTF
length: 14; V: TRBV27; J: TRBJ1-3; CDR3: CASSFQGDGNTIYF
length: 14; V: TRBV11-2; J: TRBJ1-1; CDR3: CASSFQGVGTEAFF
length: 12; V: TRBV10-3; J: TRBJ2-5; CDR3: CAIKDRGETQYF
length: 14; V: TRBV7-9; J: TRBJ1-4; CDR3: CASSPTATNEKLFF
length: 19; V: TRBV1; J: TRBJ2-2; CDR3: CTSSHAMPPNSLNTGELFF
length: 15; V: TRBV23-1; J: TRBJ1-2; CDR3: CASSTNRGIGYGYTF
length: 13; V: TRBV12-3/TRBV12-4; J: TRBJ2-7; CDR3: CASSFDRSYEQYF
length: 14; V: TRBV28; J: TRBJ2-7; CDR3: CASSVSPRSYEQYF
length: 16; V: TRBV10-1; J: TRBJ2-1; CDR3: CASSESTSGSYNEQFF
length: 16; V: TRBV29-1; J: TRBJ2-2; CDR3: CSVSGLAGPNTGELFF
length: 14; V: TRBV5-1; J: TRBJ2-3; CDR3: CASSPKISTDTQYF
length: 14; V: TRBV27; J: TRBJ1-1; CDR3: CASSLGQANTEAFF
length: 15; V: TRBV7-9; J: TRBJ1-1; CDR3: CASSLAAARDTEAFF
length: 15; V: TRBV11-2; J: TRBJ1-4; CDR3: CASSLGQGAREKLFF
length: 13; V: TRBV12-3/TRBV12-4; J: TRBJ2-7; CDR3: CASSAQGSYEQYF
length: 12; V: TRBV12-3/TRBV12-4; J: TRBJ2-1; CDR3: CAIPDRGYEQFF
length: 16; V: TRBV12-2; J: TRBJ2-7; CDR3: CASRCPAGPASYEQYF
length: 13; V: TRBV4-1; J: TRBJ1-5; CDR3: CASSQEGRQPQHF
length: 13; V: TRBV19; J: TRBJ1-2; CDR3: CASSDRDSYGYTF
length: 15; V: TRBV7-8; J: TRBJ1-5; CDR3: CASASGDSRGQPQHF
length: 12; V: TRBV30; J: TRBJ1-2; CDR3: CAWNEQGLGYTF
length: 13; V: TRBV5-1; J: TRBJ2-3; CDR3: CASSLTSKDTQYF
length: 13; V: TRBV28; J: TRBJ2-2; CDR3: CASSRTYTGELFF
length: 11; V: TRBV28; J: TRBJ1-5; CDR3: CASSGKEPQHF
length: 10; V: TRBV2; J: TRBJ1-1; CDR3: CASSDYEAFF
length: 15; V: TRBV5-1; J: TRBJ2-1; CDR3: CASSPDTGSYNEQFF
length: 13; V: TRBV5-5; J: TRBJ2-7; CDR3: CASNWKGSDEQYF
length: 15; V: TRBV5-1; J: TRBJ2-3; CDR3: CASSLSVGSTDTQYF